This T cell receptor (beta chain) came from a study of PD-L1 blockade in urothelial cancer. Overall study context: Beginning in about 2014, patients received atezolizumab, given as 1,200 mg intravenously every 3 weeks. Between 0 and 3 chemotherapy regimens preceded treatment for each patient. Across blood samples, T cells had a median count of 141,255.

V dropped 3 bases and J dropped 3 bases, with 13 bases sitting between them. This CDR3 is built from 15 residues. Germline V gene sequence: CDR1 SGHRS, CDR2 YFSETQ. Generated by immunoSEQ multiplex PCR, the TCRdb table keeps only in-frame clones and is missing some. In the table there are more than 80,000 clones, roughly 82% of which are singletons. The sample in question was PBMCs, obtained around atezolizumab (anti-PD-L1) treatment. The chain recombines TRBV5-1 with TRBJ1-3; TRBD1 is a possible D gene (5 bases). The sequence was collected from a man aged 70 or older with urothelial cancer. The CDR3 DNA is TGCGCCAGCAGCTCTACCGGGACTAGTGGAAACACCATATATTTT. Translation: CASSSTGTSGNTIYF.